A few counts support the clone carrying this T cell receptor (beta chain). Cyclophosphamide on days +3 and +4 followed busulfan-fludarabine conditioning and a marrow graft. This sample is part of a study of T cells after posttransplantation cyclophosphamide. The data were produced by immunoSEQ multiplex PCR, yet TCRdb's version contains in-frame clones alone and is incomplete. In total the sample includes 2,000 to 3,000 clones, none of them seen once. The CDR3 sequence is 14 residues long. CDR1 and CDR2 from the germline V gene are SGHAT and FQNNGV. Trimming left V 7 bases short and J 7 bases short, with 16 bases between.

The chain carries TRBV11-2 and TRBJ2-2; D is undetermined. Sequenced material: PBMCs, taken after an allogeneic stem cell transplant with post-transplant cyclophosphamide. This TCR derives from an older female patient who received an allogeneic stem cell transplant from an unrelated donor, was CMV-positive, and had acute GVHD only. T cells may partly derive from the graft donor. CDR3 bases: TGTGCCAGCACCACTCCCCGGGTGATCGGGGAGCTGTTTTTT. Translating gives CASTTPRVIGELFF.